This T cell receptor beta chain derives from a study of T cells in Graves' hyperthyroidism and ophthalmopathy. Stable Graves' hyperthyroidism denoted no ophthalmopathy progression over 18 months. Clinicians diagnosed patients from clinical symptoms, serum thyroxine and TRAb, thyroid ultrasound and orbital computed tomography. Amplification of TCR beta CDR3 regions was performed using RNA transcripts as template. The study used the HTBI primer set for a first-round RT-PCR of the TCR CDR3. Via MiXCR, TCRdb re-called the multiplex PCR reads, giving one row per CDR3 protein. The sample has 300,000 to 400,000 distinct CDR3 sequences, roughly 18% seen once. This clonotype was seen more than once but under ten times. Its antigen remains unidentified. Study-level results: Patients with ophthalmopathy were separated from those with stable hyperthyroidism by a 13 V-J model. Blood also contained most expanded thyroid clonotypes above 0.001.

The germline V and J ends were trimmed by 5 bases and 3 bases, with 16 bases remaining between them. The germline V gene has CDR1 SEHNR and CDR2 FQNEAQ (reference sequence). The CDR3 loop spans 16 amino acids. The specimen sequenced was blood. The V and J genes are TRBV7-9 and TRBJ1-4; D might be TRBD1 (6 bases). The sequence derives from a woman between 50 and 59 years old with Graves' hyperthyroidism. The CDR3 spells CASSTTTGRANEKLFF. The CDR3 DNA reads as TGTGCCAGCAGCACGACCACAGGGAGGGCTAATGAAAAACTGTTTTTT.